The following is a T cell receptor beta chain sequence with its context. This clonotype turned up a few times. Its antigen is still unknown. Base qualities were left out, and no much larger clone turns up one base away. Instead of sorted cells or RNA, genomic DNA extracted from peripheral blood served as the source for amplifying TCR beta rearrangements. The germline V and J ends show losses of 8 bases and 0 bases respectively, and no gene match explains 3 bases of the junction. The CDR3 runs 14 residues from the cysteine to the phenylalanine. Just the 42-base CDR3 DNA is kept, in frame starting at base 1. The germline V gene yields MNHEY for CDR1 and SVGEGT for CDR2. Rearranged TRB sequences spanning V, D and J segments were amplified by multiplex touch-down PCR using a mixed TRB-A/B primer pool. Illumina adapters and sample indices were attached to the amplicons through two consecutive PCR reactions run with Phusion HS II polymerase. Amplicons were gel-purified with the NucleoSpin Gel and PCR Clean-up kit, then checked with Qubit and an Agilent 2100 Bioanalyzer. The libraries were sequenced on an Illumina MiSeq with 600-cycle, single-indexed, paired-end runs. The paper's processing steps were these. Processing of the TRB sequences was carried out with MiXCR versions 2.12 and 3.0.5. Each unique CDR3 nucleotide sequence counted as one clone, and only productive sequences with at least two reads were retained. The repertoire metrics were Shannon diversity, evenness, clonality (defined as one minus evenness), and alpha-parameterized diversity profiles covering alpha 0 to 5. The IGoR algorithm was used to calculate generation probabilities of clones in the paired pre- and post-chemotherapy samples. The public reads were reprocessed in TCRdb via fastp at Q25 and MiXCR, keeping in-frame beta chains. Rows are unified per CDR3 protein, each entry keeping the most common DNA and genes. The V and J calls and clone size come from TCRdb's table, not from the authors' own analysis. Counted in this sample were around 2,700 distinct CDR3 sequences; 20% to 25% of them appeared once. 50% to 60% of the sample is taken by the ten largest.

The sample comes from a study of T cell repertoires in aging, cancer and after chemotherapy (dated by TCRdb to the late 2010s). As for the study more broadly: Six donor age groups were covered, ranging from 30 or younger up to 70 or older, and each group contained at least three individuals. In the solid tumor group, the paired samples taken before and after chemotherapy came from brain tumor (glioblastoma) patients given temozolomide-based therapy. The complete dataset included some 9 million TCR reads. Peripheral blood TCR beta repertoires from healthy donors and cancer patients were profiled to examine immunoaging and T cell reconstitution after chemotherapy. Alongside some 100 healthy donors serving as a reference group, the cohort included roughly 220 cancer patients, of whom some 94 had hematological cancers and some 130 had solid cancers. Overall study results and their limits: In both cancer cohorts, the median generation probability rose over the chemotherapy interval, which suggests that the repertoire was reconstituted through rebound thymic output. Compared with age-matched healthy donors, untreated patients with either hematological or solid cancers had significantly lower TCR diversity in the blood along with higher clonality. The authors noted that the repertoire data do not allow conclusions about immunological memory after chemotherapy. In healthy donors, the decline in TCR diversity with age was mainly due to loss of richness, whereas in cancer patients loss of evenness also played a role.

Recombination connected TRBV6-2 or TRBV6-3 to TRBJ2-3; TRBD2 agrees with 9 junctional bases. Sequencing was carried out using blood. The sequence was collected from a human donor with a solid tumor. This receptor carries the CDR3 CASASGMSTDTQYF. The DNA is as follows: TGTGCCAGCGCTAGCGGGATGAGCACAGATACGCAGTATTTT.